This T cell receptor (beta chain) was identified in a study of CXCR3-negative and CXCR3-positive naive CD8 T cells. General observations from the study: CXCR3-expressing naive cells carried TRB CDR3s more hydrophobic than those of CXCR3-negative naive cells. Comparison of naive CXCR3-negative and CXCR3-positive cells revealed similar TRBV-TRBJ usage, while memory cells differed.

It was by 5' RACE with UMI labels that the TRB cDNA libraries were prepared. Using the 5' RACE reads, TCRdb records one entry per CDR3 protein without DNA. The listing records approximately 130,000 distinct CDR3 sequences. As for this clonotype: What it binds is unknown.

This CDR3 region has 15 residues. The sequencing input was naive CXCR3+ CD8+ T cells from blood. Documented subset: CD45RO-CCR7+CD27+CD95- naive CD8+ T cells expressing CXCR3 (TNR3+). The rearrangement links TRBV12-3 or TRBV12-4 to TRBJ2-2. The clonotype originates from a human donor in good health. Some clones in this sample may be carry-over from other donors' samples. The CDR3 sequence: CASSLYRTNTGELFF.